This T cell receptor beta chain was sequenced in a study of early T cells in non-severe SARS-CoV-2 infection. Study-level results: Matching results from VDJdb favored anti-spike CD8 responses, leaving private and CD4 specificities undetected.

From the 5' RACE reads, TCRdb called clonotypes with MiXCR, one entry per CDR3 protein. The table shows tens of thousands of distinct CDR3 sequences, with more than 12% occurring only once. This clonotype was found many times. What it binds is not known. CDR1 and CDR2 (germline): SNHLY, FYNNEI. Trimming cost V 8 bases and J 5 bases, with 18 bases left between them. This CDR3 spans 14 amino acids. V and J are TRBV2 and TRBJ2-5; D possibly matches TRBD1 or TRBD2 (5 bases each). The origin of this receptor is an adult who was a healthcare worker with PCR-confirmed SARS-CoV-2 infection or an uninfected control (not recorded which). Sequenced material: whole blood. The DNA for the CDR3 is TGTGCCAGCTCCCCGGGTCCAAGGGACGAGACCCAGTACTTC. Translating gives CASSPGPRDETQYF.